Presented here are 11 T cell receptor beta chains from one specimen sequenced in a study of regulatory T cells in long-lasting Graves disease. Stated time point: persistent/refractory GD, antithyroid drugs over 5 years with positive TRAb. From RNA extracted from PBMCs, the TCR library was made. Researchers made TCR beta libraries by using iRepertoire HTBI primers and running Arm-PCR on CDR3 regions. TCRdb reanalysed the multiplex PCR reads using MiXCR and keeps one entry per CDR3 protein. The sample includes a few hundred thousand distinct CDR3 sequences, 21% seen only once; the top ten take around 15%. The sample here was peripheral blood mononuclear cells (PBMCs), taken when the disease was refractory, from a patient treated with antithyroid drugs. Receptors originate from a female donor with Graves disease.

At least ten counts were recorded for this clonotype. This sequence joins TRBV5-1 and TRBJ1-1, with D possibly matching TRBD1 (6 bases). Germline V CDR1 and CDR2: SGHRS, YFSETQ. V was pared by 4 bases and J by 4 bases, with 11 bases between. The CDR3 is 13 amino acids. The CDR3 is CASSIGQLTEAFF. The CDR3 DNA sequence: TGCGCCAGCAGCATCGGACAGCTCACTGAAGCTTTCTTT.

The chain has TRBV19 and TRBJ1-1; 9 bases agree with TRBD1. Germline V CDR1 and CDR2: LNHDA, SQIVND (reference sequence). V dropped 4 bases and J dropped 4; count of bases not matched to a gene: 7. The CDR3 extends over 15 amino acids. CDR3: CASSTTGGSGTEAFF. CDR3 nucleotide sequence: TGTGCCAGTAGTACCACAGGGGGCTCAGGCACTGAAGCTTTCTTT.

In this sample, this clonotype turned up many times. The chain uses TRBV2 and TRBJ1-1; 8 nucleotides agree with TRBD1. The V gene's germline CDR1 is SNHLY and CDR2 FYNNEI. The CDR3 loop spans 15 amino acids. The trim removed 2 bases at V and 5 bases at J, leaving 7 bases unmatched. CDR3 in DNA: TGTGCCAGCAGTGAATTCCAGGGGGCGCTTACTGAAGCTTTCTTT. Translated: CASSEFQGALTEAFF.

This clonotype appeared many times. The V gene is TRBV28, the J gene TRBJ2-2; 8 positions agree with TRBD2. Germline V CDR1 and CDR2: MDHEN, SYDVKM. Losses at the gene ends were 5 bases for V and 3 bases for J; bases not matched to a gene: 8. CDR3 size: 16 residues. CDR3 coding DNA: TGTGCCAGCAGTCGCTACGGGGGGGGGGACACCGGGGAGCTGTTTTTT. This sequence encodes CASSRYGGGDTGELFF.

This clonotype was found many times. The rearrangement uses TRBV5-1 and TRBJ2-1; TRBD1 aligns across 9 bases. In germline, CDR1 is SGHRS, CDR2 YFSETQ. The CDR3 is 16 residues long. V lost 4 bases and J lost 12; bases outside the gene matches: 17. The CDR3 sequence: CASSPEGRTGVLSQFF. The CDR3 nucleotides are TGCGCCAGCAGCCCGGAAGGGCGGACAGGGGTTCTCTCGCAGTTCTTC.

This clonotype was seen repeatedly, ten times or more. This chain links TRBV6-1 with TRBJ1-6; D uncertain. V was trimmed by 0 bases and J by 6 bases, leaving 9 bases between them. CDR1 and CDR2 from the germline V gene are MNHNS and SASEGT. CDR3 length: 15 residues. The CDR3 nucleotides read TGTGCCAGCAGTGAAGCGCTGCAGTTTAATTCACCCCTCCACTTT. This encodes CASSEALQFNSPLHF.

The gene calls are TRBV30 and TRBJ2-1; 7 bases match TRBD2. Germline V lookup: CDR1 GTSNPN, CDR2 SVGIG (reference sequence). V dropped 4 bases and J dropped 10; count of bases not matched to a gene: 10. The CDR3 runs 13 residues. The CDR3 coding sequence is TGTGCCTGGACAGGGAGGGTCCTCGAGGAGCAGTTCTTC. This gives the protein CAWTGRVLEEQFF.

The chain recombines TRBV7-8 with TRBJ2-1, with D perhaps matching TRBD2 (6 bases). V shed 2 bases and J shed 0 bases, with 11 bases lying between them. This CDR3 spans 16 amino acids. Germline values: CDR1 SGHVS, CDR2 FQNEAQ. The CDR3 DNA reads TGTGCCAGCAGCTTATATTCCGGGAGCTCCTACAATGAGCAGTTCTTC. It codes for CASSLYSGSSYNEQFF. Full variable domain (rest looked up from reference TRBV7-8 and TRBJ2-1): GAGVSQSPRYKVAKRGQDVALRCDPISGHVSLFWYQQALGQGPEFLTYFQNEAQLDKSGLPSDRFFAERPEGSVSTLKIQRTQQEDSAVYLCASSLYSGSSYNEQFFGPGTRLTVL.

This clonotype was counted many times. The chain joins TRBV7-6 to TRBJ1-4; D perhaps matches TRBD1 (6 bases). The length of the CDR3 is 16 residues. The V and J ends lost 5 bases and 1 base respectively, with 14 bases between them. From germline, CDR1 is SGHVS and CDR2 FNYEAQ. In nucleotides, the CDR3 is TGTGCCAGCAGCCGCGGGCAGGGGAGAACTAATGAAAAACTGTTTTTT. Protein product: CASSRGQGRTNEKLFF.

The J gene is TRBJ2-2, the V gene TRBV5-1; 10 bases align to TRBD1. Trimming at V came to 4 bases and at J to 6 bases, leaving 21 bases not matched to a gene. The CDR3 is made up of 20 amino acids. Germline CDR1 is SGHRS and CDR2 is YFSETQ. This chain's CDR3 is CASSGPAGTGATRVSGELFF. In DNA, the CDR3 is TGCGCCAGCAGCGGACCAGCCGGGACAGGGGCGACGAGGGTGTCCGGGGAGCTGTTTTTT.

This clonotype has only a few counts. V is TRBV28 and J is TRBJ1-1, with 8 bases matching TRBD1. Germline loops: CDR1 MDHEN, CDR2 SYDVKM. CDR3 length: 14 amino acids. V dropped 0 bases and J dropped 6; count of bases not matched to a gene: 3. The DNA for the CDR3 is TGTGCCAGCAGTTTATGGGACAGGGCCCCTGAAGCTTTCTTT. Residues: CASSLWDRAPEAFF. The full variable domain, completed using reference TRBV28 and TRBJ1-1, is DVKVTQSSRYLVKRTGEKVFLECVQDMDHENMFWYRQDPGLGLRLIYFSYDVKMKEKGDIPEGYSVSREKKERFSLILESASTNQTSMYLCASSLWDRAPEAFFGQGTRLTVV.